This TCR beta chain was observed in a study of T cells in Graves' hyperthyroidism and ophthalmopathy. In the study overall: Peripheral blood was drawn at first diagnosis, prior to all treatment. Study-wide points: The model identified upcoming ophthalmopathy a median approximately six months ahead of onset.

The CDR3 is 16 amino acids. This clonotype has only a few counts. Its antigen remains unidentified. A much larger clonotype is one base distant, so this may be a read error. Those patients with uncontrolled infection, other autoimmune disease, pregnancy or lactation were excluded. Using 10 ml of fresh peripheral blood, PBMCs were prepared. RNA transcripts were the template for amplifying TCR beta CDR3 regions. TCR CDR3 regions were first amplified by RT-PCR with HTBI primers. TCRdb reprocessed the multiplex PCR reads via MiXCR and lists one record per CDR3 protein. The data hold around 400,000 distinct CDR3 sequences, with roughly 15% observed a single time.

V gene TRBV12-3 or TRBV12-4 combines with J gene TRBJ2-3; TRBD2 matches at 7 bases. The clonotype was recovered from a woman aged 55-70 years with Graves' ophthalmopathy. The source material was blood. The CDR3 nucleotides read TGTGCCGGCAGTTCTGGGGGAGGGACTCCTCGAGATACGCAGTATTTT. Amino acids: CAGSSGGGTPRDTQYF.